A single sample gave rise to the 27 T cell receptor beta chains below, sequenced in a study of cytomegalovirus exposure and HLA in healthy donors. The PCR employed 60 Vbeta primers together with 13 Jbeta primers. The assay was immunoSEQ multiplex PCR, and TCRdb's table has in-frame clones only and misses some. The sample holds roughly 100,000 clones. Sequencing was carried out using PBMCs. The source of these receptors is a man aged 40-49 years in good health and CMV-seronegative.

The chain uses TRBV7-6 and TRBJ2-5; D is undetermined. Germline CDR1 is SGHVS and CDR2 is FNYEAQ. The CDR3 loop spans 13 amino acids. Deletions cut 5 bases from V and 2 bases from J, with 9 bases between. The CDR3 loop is CASSPLQQETQYF. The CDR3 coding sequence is TGTGCCAGCAGCCCACTTCAACAAGAGACCCAGTACTTC.

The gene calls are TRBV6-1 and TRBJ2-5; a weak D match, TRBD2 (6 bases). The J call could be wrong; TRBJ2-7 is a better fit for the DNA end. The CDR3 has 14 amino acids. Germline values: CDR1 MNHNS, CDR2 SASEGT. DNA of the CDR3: TGTGCCAGCAGTCCTCTGGGGGACTTTTACGAGCAGTACTTC. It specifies CASSPLGDFYEQYF.

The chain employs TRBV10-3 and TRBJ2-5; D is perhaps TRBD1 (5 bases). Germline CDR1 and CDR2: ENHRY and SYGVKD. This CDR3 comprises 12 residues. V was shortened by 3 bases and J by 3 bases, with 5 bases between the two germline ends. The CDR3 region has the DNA TGTGCCATCAGTGACAGGGAAGAGACCCAGTACTTC. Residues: CAISDREETQYF.

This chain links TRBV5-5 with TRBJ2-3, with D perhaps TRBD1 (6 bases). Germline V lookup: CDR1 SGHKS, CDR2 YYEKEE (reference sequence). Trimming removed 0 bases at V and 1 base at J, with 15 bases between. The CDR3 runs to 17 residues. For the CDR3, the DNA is TGTGCCAGCAGCTTGGTAACCGGACAGATCCGCACAGATACGCAGTATTTT. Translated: CASSLVTGQIRTDTQYF.

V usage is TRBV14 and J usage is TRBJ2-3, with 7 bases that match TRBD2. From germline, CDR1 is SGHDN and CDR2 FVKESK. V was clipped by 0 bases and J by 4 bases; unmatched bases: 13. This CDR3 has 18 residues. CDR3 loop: CASSQDLRGRGFSDTQYF. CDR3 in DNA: TGTGCCAGCAGCCAAGATCTTCGAGGGAGGGGATTTTCAGATACGCAGTATTTT. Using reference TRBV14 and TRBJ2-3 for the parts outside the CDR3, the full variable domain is EAGVTQFPSHSVIEKGQTVTLRCDPISGHDNLYWYRRVMGKEIKFLLHFVKESKQDESGMPNNRFLAERTGGTYSTLKVQPAELEDSGVYFCASSQDLRGRGFSDTQYFGPGTRLTVL.

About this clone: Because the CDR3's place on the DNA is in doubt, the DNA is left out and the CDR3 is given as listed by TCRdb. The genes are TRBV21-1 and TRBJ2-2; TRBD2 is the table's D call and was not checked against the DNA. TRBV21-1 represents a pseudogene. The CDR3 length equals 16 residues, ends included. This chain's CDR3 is CASSKVASGNTGELFF.

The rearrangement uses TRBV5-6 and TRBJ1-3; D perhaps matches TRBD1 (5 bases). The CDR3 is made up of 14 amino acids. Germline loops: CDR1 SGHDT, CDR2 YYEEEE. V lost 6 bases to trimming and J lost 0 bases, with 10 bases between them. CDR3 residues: CASTRTYSGNTIYF. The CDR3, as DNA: TGTGCCAGCACCAGGACATACTCTGGAAACACCATATATTTT.

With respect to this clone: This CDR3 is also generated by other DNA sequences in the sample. CDR3: CAWAQGGAGYTF. CDR3 bases: TGTGCCTGGGCTCAAGGGGGTGCTGGTTACACCTTC. The gene calls are TRBV30 and TRBJ1-2, with D maybe TRBD1 (6 bases). The germline CDR1 and CDR2 sequences are GTSNPN and SVGIG (reference sequence). V gave up 5 bases and J gave up 11 bases, with 18 bases separating them. The CDR3 sequence is 12 residues long.

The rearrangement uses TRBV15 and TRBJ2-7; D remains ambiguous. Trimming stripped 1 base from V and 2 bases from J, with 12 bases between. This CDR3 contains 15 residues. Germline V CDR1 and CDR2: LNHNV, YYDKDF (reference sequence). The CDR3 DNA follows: TGTGCCACCAGCAGAGGTAGTATCCCTCCCTACGAGCAGTACTTC. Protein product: CATSRGSIPPYEQYF.

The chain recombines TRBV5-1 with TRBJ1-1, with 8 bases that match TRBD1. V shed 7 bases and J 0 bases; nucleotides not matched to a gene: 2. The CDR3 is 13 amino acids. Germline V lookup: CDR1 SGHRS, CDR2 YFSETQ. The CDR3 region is CASGQGMNTEAFF. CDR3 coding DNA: TGCGCCAGCGGACAGGGCATGAACACTGAAGCTTTCTTT.

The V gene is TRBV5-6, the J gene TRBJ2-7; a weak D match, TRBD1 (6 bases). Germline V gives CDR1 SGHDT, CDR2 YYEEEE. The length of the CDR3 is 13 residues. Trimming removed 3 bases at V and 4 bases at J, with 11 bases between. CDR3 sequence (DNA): TGTGCCAGCAGCTCCCAAGACAGGTACGAGCAGTACTTC. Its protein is CASSSQDRYEQYF.

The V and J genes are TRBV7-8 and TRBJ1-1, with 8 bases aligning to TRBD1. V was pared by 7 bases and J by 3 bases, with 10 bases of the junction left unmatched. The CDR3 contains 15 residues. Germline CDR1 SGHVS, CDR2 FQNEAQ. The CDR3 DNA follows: TGTGCCAGCACGATGGACAGGGTTTTTCACACTGAAGCTTTCTTT. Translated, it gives CASTMDRVFHTEAFF.

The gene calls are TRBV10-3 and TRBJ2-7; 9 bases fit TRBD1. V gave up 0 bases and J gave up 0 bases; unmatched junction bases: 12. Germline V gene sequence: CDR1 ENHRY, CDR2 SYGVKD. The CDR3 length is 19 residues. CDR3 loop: CAISESKGDRVIRSYEQYF. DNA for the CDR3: TGTGCCATCAGTGAGTCCAAGGGGGACAGGGTAATCCGCTCCTACGAGCAGTACTTC.

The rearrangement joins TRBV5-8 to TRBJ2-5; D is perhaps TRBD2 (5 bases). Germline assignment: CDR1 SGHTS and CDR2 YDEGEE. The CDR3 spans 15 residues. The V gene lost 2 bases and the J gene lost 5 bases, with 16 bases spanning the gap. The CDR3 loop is CASSFRWTARETQYF. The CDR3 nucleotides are TGTGCCAGCAGCTTTCGATGGACTGCAAGGGAGACCCAGTACTTC. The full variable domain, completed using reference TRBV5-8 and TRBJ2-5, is EAGVTQSPTHLIKTRGQQATLRCSPISGHTSVYWYQQALGLGLQFLLWYDEGEERNRGNFPPRFSGRQFPNYSSELNVNALELEDSALYLCASSFRWTARETQYFGPGTRLLVL.

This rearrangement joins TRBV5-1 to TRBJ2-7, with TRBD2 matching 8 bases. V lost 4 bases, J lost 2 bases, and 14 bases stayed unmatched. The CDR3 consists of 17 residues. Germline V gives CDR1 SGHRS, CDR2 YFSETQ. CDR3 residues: CASSPSGGSGNTYEQYF. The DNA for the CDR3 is TGCGCCAGCAGCCCCTCGGGTGGTAGCGGGAATACCTACGAGCAGTACTTC. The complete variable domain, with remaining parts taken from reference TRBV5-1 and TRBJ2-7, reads KAGVTQTPRYLIKTRGQQVTLSCSPISGHRSVSWYQQTPGQGLQFLFEYFSETQRNKGNFPGRFSGRQFSNSRSEMNVSTLELGDSALYLCASSPSGGSGNTYEQYFGPGTRLTVT.

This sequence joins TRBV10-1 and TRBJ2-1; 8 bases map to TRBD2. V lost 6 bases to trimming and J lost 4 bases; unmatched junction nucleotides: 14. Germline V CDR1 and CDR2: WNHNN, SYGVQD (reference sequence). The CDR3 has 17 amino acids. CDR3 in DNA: TGCGCCAGCAGCAAGGAAATTGGGACTAGTAATTACAATGAGCAGTTCTTC. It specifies CASSKEIGTSNYNEQFF.

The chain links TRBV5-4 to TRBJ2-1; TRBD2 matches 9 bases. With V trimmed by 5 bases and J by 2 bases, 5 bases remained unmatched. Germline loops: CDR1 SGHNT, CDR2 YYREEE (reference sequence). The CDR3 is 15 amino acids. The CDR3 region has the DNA TGTGCCAGCAGATCTAGCGGGAACGCCTACAATGAGCAGTTCTTC. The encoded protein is CASRSSGNAYNEQFF.

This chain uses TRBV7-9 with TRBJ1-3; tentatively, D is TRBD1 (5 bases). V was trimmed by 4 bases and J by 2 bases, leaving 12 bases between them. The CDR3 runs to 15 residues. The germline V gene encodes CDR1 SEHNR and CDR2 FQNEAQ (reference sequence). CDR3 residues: CASSSGESAGNTIYF. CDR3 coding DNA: TGTGCCAGCAGCTCGGGGGAATCTGCTGGAAACACCATATATTTT.

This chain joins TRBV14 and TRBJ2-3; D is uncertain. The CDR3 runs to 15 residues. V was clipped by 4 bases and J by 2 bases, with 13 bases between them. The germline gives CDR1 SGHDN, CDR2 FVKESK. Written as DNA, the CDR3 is TGTGCCAGCAGCCGACTGAGTGGATTCACAGATACGCAGTATTTT. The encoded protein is CASSRLSGFTDTQYF.

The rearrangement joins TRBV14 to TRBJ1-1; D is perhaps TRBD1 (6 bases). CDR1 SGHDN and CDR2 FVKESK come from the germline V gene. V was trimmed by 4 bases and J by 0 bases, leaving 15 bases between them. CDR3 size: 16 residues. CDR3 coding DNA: TGTGCCAGCAGCCCGGAAAGGGGGTTTCTGAACACTGAAGCTTTCTTT. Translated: CASSPERGFLNTEAFF.

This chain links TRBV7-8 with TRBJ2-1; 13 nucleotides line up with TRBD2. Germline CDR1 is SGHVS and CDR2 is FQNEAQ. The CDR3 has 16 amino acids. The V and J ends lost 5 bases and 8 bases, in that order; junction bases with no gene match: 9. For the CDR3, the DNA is TGTGCCAGCAGCCCTCGGACTAGCGGGAGCCGGGATGAGCAGTTCTTC. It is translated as CASSPRTSGSRDEQFF.

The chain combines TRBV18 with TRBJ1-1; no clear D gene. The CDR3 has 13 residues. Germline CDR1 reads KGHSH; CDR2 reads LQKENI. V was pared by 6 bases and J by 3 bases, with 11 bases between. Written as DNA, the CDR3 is TGTGCCAGCTCTAACCTTCAGGACACTGAAGCTTTCTTT. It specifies CASSNLQDTEAFF. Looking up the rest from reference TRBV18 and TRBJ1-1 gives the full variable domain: NAGVMQNPRHLVRRRGQEARLRCSPMKGHSHVYWYRQLPEEGLKFMVYLQKENIIDESGMPKERFSAEFPKEGPSILRIQQVVRGDSAAYFCASSNLQDTEAFFGQGTRLTVV.

The CDR3 DNA sequence: TGTGCCAGCAGTGAACCGCGACAGGGTGGTAATTCACCCCTCCACTTT. This gives the protein CASSEPRQGGNSPLHF. The chain uses TRBV6-1 and TRBJ1-6; 7 bases are shared with TRBD1. This CDR3 region has 16 residues. V was clipped by 2 bases and J by 6 bases; unmatched bases: 7. Germline V gene sequence: CDR1 MNHNS, CDR2 SASEGT.

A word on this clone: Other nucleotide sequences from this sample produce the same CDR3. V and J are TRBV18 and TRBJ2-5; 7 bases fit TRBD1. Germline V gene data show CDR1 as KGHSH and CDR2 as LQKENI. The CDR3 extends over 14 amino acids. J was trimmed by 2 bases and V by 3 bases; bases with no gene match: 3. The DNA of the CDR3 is TGTGCCAGCTCACCGAACAGGGGACAAGAGACCCAGTACTTC. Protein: CASSPNRGQETQYF.

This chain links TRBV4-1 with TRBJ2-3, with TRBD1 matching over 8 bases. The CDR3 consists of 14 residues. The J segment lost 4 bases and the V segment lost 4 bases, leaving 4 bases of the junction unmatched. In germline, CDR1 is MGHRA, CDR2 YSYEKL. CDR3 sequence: CASSLDRGPDTQYF. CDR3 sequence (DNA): TGCGCCAGCAGCCTTGACAGGGGACCAGATACGCAGTATTTT.

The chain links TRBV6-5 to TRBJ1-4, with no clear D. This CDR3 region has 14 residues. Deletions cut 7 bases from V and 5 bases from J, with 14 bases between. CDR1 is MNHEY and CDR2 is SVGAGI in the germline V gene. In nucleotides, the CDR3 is TGTGCCAGCACCTCGGGAAGGGTGAATGAAAAACTGTTTTTT. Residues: CASTSGRVNEKLFF.

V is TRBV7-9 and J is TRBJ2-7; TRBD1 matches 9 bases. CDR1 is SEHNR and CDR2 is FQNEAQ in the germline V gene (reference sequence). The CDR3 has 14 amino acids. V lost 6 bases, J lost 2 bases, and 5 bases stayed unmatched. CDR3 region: CASSRDRAPYEQYF. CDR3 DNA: TGTGCCAGCAGTCGGGACAGGGCACCCTACGAGCAGTACTTC.